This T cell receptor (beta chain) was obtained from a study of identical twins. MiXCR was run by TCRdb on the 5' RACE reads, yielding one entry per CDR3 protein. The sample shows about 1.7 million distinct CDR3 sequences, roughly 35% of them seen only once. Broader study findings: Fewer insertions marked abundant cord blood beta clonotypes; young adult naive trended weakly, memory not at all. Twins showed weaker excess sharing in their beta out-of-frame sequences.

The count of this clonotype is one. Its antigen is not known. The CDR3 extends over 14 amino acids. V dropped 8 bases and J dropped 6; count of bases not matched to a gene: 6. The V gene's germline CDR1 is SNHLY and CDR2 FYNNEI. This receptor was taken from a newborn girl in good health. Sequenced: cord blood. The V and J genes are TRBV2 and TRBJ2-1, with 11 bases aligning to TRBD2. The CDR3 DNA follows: TGTGCCAGCGGGCCGGGACTAGCGGCCAATGAGCAGTTCTTC. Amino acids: CASGPGLAANEQFF.